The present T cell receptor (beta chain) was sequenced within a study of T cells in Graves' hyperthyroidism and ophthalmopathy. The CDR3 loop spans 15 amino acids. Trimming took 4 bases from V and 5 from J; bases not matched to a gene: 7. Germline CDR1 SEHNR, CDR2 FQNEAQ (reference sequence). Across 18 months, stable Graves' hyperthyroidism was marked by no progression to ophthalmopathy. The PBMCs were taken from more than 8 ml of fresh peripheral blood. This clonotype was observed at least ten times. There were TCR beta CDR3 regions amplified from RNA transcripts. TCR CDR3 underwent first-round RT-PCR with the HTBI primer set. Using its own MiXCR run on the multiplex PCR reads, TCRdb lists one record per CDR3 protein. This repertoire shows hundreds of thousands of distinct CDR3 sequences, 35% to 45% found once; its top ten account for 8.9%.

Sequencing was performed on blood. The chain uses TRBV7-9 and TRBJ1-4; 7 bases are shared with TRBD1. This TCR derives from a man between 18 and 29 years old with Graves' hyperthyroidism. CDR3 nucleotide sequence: TGTGCCAGCAGCTCGCTGACAGGGCCAAATGAAAAACTGTTTTTT. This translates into CASSSLTGPNEKLFF.